These 2 T cell receptor beta chains were sequenced from one sample in a study of cytomegalovirus exposure and HLA in healthy donors (dated by TCRdb to the late 2010s). Libraries were constructed by the immunoSEQ multiplex PCR assay. TCRdb mirrors the immuneACCESS table, restricted to in-frame sequences. Some clones are absent from its copies; in checked studies, under half trace to an unresolved V gene, and the reason for the others is unknown. Counted in this sample were 110,000 or so clones; 80% to 90% of them appeared once. Of the sample, nearly 4.5% falls within the top ten clones. The sample comprised PBMCs. The receptors were gathered from a man younger than 35 in good health and CMV-seropositive.

The chain uses TRBV19 and TRBJ2-7; D might be TRBD1 (6 bases). There are 15 residues in the CDR3. Germline lookup yields CDR1 LNHDA and CDR2 SQIVND (reference sequence). Trimming took 4 bases from V and 6 from J, leaving 19 bases between them. The CDR3 reads CASSREGRGTAEQYF. The CDR3, as DNA: TGTGCCAGTAGTAGAGAGGGCAGGGGTACAGCCGAGCAGTACTTC.

The V call is TRBV6-1, the J call TRBJ2-7; tentative D call: TRBD1 (6 bases). V lost 1 base to trimming and J lost 3 bases, with 16 bases between them. CDR3 length: 16 amino acids. CDR1 MNHNS and CDR2 SASEGT come from the germline V gene. CDR3 protein: CASSEVGTHSFYEQYF. As DNA, the CDR3 is TGTGCCAGCAGTGAAGTCGGGACACACTCATTCTACGAGCAGTACTTC.